This passage covers 19 T cell receptor beta chains from one sample sequenced in a study of cytomegalovirus exposure and HLA in healthy donors. TCRdb's table, derived via immunoSEQ multiplex PCR, lists solely in-frame clones and lacks some. The sample has 150,000 to 200,000 clones; more than 70% are singletons. The sample comprised PBMCs. Receptors were obtained from a young man in good health and CMV-seropositive.

The CDR3 loop reads CAIRGGLSTDTQYF. The CDR3 region has the DNA TGTGCCATCAGGGGGGGGCTAAGCACAGATACGCAGTATTTT. The chain joins TRBV10-3 to TRBJ2-3, with a weak D call TRBD2 (7 bases). CDR1 is ENHRY and CDR2 is SYGVKD in the germline V gene. The CDR3 covers 14 residues. V was clipped by 6 bases and J by 0 bases, with 10 bases between them.

The J gene is TRBJ2-3, the V gene TRBV7-2; TRBD2 agrees at 12 bases. Trimming removed 5 bases from V and 4 bases from J; junction bases left unmatched: 10. In germline, CDR1 is SGHTA, CDR2 FQGNSA. This CDR3 is 17 amino acids long. The CDR3 coding sequence is TGTGCCAGCAGCCCGACCCTAGCGGGGGGGATCCCAGATACGCAGTATTTT. It yields the protein CASSPTLAGGIPDTQYF.

The gene calls are TRBV19 and TRBJ1-2; D might be TRBD1 (5 bases). The CDR3 loop spans 13 amino acids. V was pared by 3 bases and J by 4 bases, with 9 bases between. Per germline, CDR1 LNHDA and CDR2 SQIVND (reference sequence). The CDR3 reads CASSISRAYGYTF. The CDR3 region has the DNA TGTGCCAGTAGTATTTCCAGGGCCTATGGCTACACCTTC.

The chain employs TRBV6-4 and TRBJ2-1; 12 nucleotides match TRBD2. CDR3 length: 18 amino acids. Germline V CDR1 and CDR2: MRHNA, SNTAGT. V lost 6 bases to trimming and J lost 1 base; unmatched junction nucleotides: 10. This chain's CDR3 is CASSPLGGLAGSYNEQFF. CDR3 nucleotide sequence: TGTGCCAGCAGCCCTTTGGGTGGACTAGCGGGGTCCTACAATGAGCAGTTCTTC.

This rearrangement joins TRBV5-1 to TRBJ2-6, with 8 nucleotides matching TRBD1. V dropped 4 bases and J dropped 4; count of bases not matched to a gene: 10. Germline assignment: CDR1 SGHRS and CDR2 YFSETQ. The CDR3 has 17 residues. CDR3 DNA: TGCGCCAGCAGCCCCAGGGGGCCCCGCGGAGGGGCCAACGTCCTGACTTTC. It is translated as CASSPRGPRGGANVLTF. The full variable domain, with the rest looked up from reference TRBV5-1 and TRBJ2-6, is KAGVTQTPRYLIKTRGQQVTLSCSPISGHRSVSWYQQTPGQGLQFLFEYFSETQRNKGNFPGRFSGRQFSNSRSEMNVSTLELGDSALYLCASSPRGPRGGANVLTFGAGSRLTVL.

This chain uses TRBV9 with TRBJ2-2, with 7 nucleotides matching TRBD1. The CDR3 covers 18 residues. Germline lookup yields CDR1 SGDLS and CDR2 YYNGEE. The ends lost 2 bases at V and 0 bases at J; junction bases unmatched: 10. The CDR3, as DNA: TGTGCCAGCAGCGTTGCGACAGGGAACTTCGCGAACACCGGGGAGCTGTTTTTT. Residues: CASSVATGNFANTGELFF. Combining the CDR3 with reference TRBV9 and TRBJ2-2 gives the whole variable domain DSGVTQTPKHLITATGQRVTLRCSPRSGDLSVYWYQQSLDQGLQFLIQYYNGEERAKGNILERFSAQQFPDLHSELNLSSLELGDSALYFCASSVATGNFANTGELFFGEGSRLTVL.

The J gene is TRBJ2-1, the V gene TRBV5-4, with 12 bases lining up with TRBD2. The CDR3 covers 16 residues. The J segment lost 6 bases and the V segment lost 3 bases, leaving 7 bases of the junction unmatched. From germline, CDR1 is SGHNT and CDR2 YYREEE (reference sequence). This chain's CDR3 is CASSSGASGRANEQFF. DNA of the CDR3: TGTGCCAGCAGCTCGGGGGCTAGCGGGAGGGCCAATGAGCAGTTCTTC. Supplemented by reference TRBV5-4 and TRBJ2-1, the full variable domain reads ETGVTQSPTHLIKTRGQQVTLRCSSQSGHNTVSWYQQALGQGPQFIFQYYREEENGRGNFPPRFSGLQFPNYSSELNVNALELDDSALYLCASSSGASGRANEQFFGPGTRLTVL.

The chain recombines TRBV30 with TRBJ1-2; 11 nucleotides match TRBD1. The CDR3 is made up of 14 amino acids. V was pared by 3 bases and J by 7 bases, with 7 bases of the junction left unmatched. The V gene's germline CDR1 is GTSNPN and CDR2 SVGIG (reference sequence). CDR3 nucleotides: TGTGCCTGGAGCGGGACAGGGGGGGAGAGTGGCTACACCTTC. It yields the protein CAWSGTGGESGYTF.

V is TRBV9 and J is TRBJ1-1, with D possibly matching TRBD1 (6 bases). CDR1 and CDR2 (germline): SGDLS, YYNGEE. V was cut by 4 bases and J by 0 bases, with 16 bases left in between. The CDR3 is 16 residues long. CDR3 sequence: CASSLGGGGLNTEAFF. The CDR3 DNA reads TGTGCCAGCAGCCTGGGAGGGGGGGGCCTGAACACTGAAGCTTTCTTT.

The chain has TRBV7-7 and TRBJ2-5, with 8 bases that match TRBD2. The J segment lost 5 bases and the V segment lost 5 bases, leaving 7 bases of the junction unmatched. CDR1 is SSHAT and CDR2 is FNYEAQ in the germline V gene (reference sequence). The CDR3 extends over 14 amino acids. The CDR3 DNA reads as TGTGCCAGCAGCCCCGGACTAGCTGGGGAGACCCAGTACTTC. As protein: CASSPGLAGETQYF. Variable domain in full (rest from reference TRBV7-7 and TRBJ2-5): GAGVSQSPRYKVTKRGQDVTLRCDPISSHATLYWYQQALGQGPEFLTYFNYEAQPDKSGLPSDRFSAERPEGSISTLTIQRTEQRDSAMYRCASSPGLAGETQYFGPGTRLLVL.

The gene calls are TRBV2 and TRBJ1-5; D uncertain. The CDR3 is 14 residues long. Germline CDR1 SNHLY, CDR2 FYNNEI. V lost 7 bases to trimming and J lost 9 bases, with 19 bases between them. CDR3 DNA: TGTGCCAGCACCCTGAACTCCAACGACTTGCCCCAGCATTTT. Its protein product is CASTLNSNDLPQHF.

This chain links TRBV29-1 with TRBJ2-1; a weak D match, TRBD2 (5 bases). Trimming removed 7 bases at V and 2 bases at J, with 9 bases between. The CDR3 length is 12 residues. CDR1 and CDR2 from the germline V gene are SQVTM and ANQGSEA. CDR3 sequence (DNA): TGCAGCGGGACTGAAGCCTACAATGAGCAGTTCTTC. It codes for CSGTEAYNEQFF.

As for this clone: An end of the junction does not agree with germline; a read error may underlie this. The chain carries TRBV5-6 and TRBJ2-2; TRBD1 matches at 11 bases. Germline CDR1 reads SGHDT; CDR2 reads YYEEEE. This CDR3 has 16 residues. CDR3 residues: CATSPRTGGGTGELFF. The CDR3 DNA sequence: TGTGCCACCAGCCCCCGGACAGGGGGCGGAACCGGGGAGCTGTTTTTT.

This rearrangement joins TRBV28 to TRBJ2-7; 7 positions match TRBD1. The CDR3 has 16 residues. Germline loops: CDR1 MDHEN, CDR2 SYDVKM. Germline trimming cut 3 bases from V and 6 bases from J; bases unmatched to any gene: 14. Here the CDR3 DNA reads TGTGCCAGCAGTTTTCGCACAGGGGCTAACTCTCGCGAGCAGTACTTC. As protein: CASSFRTGANSREQYF. Using reference TRBV28 and TRBJ2-7 for the parts outside the CDR3, the full variable domain is DVKVTQSSRYLVKRTGEKVFLECVQDMDHENMFWYRQDPGLGLRLIYFSYDVKMKEKGDIPEGYSVSREKKERFSLILESASTNQTSMYLCASSFRTGANSREQYFGPGTRLTVT.

This chain links TRBV7-9 with TRBJ2-1; 13 bases match TRBD2. The trim removed 0 bases at V and 8 bases at J, leaving 10 bases unmatched. CDR1 is SEHNR, CDR2 FQNEAQ, per germline (reference sequence). This CDR3 has 18 amino acids. CDR3 loop: CASSLARTSGGADYEQFF. The CDR3 coding sequence is TGTGCCAGCAGCTTAGCGAGAACTAGCGGGGGGGCCGATTATGAGCAGTTCTTC.

This clone was detected once. CDR3 amino acids: CASSLSLTAGGSYNEQFF. The CDR3 nucleotides are TGTGCCAGCAGCCTATCCCTTACAGCGGGAGGGTCCTACAATGAGCAGTTCTTC. The gene calls are TRBV7-2 and TRBJ2-1; 10 nucleotides match TRBD2. The CDR3 loop spans 18 amino acids. Germline V gives CDR1 SGHTA, CDR2 FQGNSA. The V gene end was trimmed by 5 bases and the J gene end by 1 base; junction bases not matched to a gene: 11.

The V gene is TRBV15, the J gene TRBJ2-7; a possible D gene is TRBD1 (6 bases). Trimming took off 0 bases at V and 2 bases at J, with 20 bases between the two ends. This CDR3 is built from 18 residues. Germline values: CDR1 LNHNV, CDR2 YYDKDF (reference sequence). For the CDR3, the DNA is TGTGCCACCAGCAGAGATCTAAGTAGTGGGACAAGAGCCTACGAGCAGTACTTC. Its translation: CATSRDLSSGTRAYEQYF.

This rearrangement joins TRBV27 to TRBJ1-1; possible D gene TRBD1, 5 bases. This CDR3 spans 15 amino acids. Germline V gene sequence: CDR1 MNHEY, CDR2 SMNVEV (reference sequence). V was clipped by 3 bases and J by 5 bases, with 16 bases between them. CDR3 sequence reads: CASSFLGASRTEAFF. The CDR3 region has the DNA TGTGCCAGCAGTTTTCTAGGGGCGTCGCGGACTGAAGCTTTCTTT.

The chain joins TRBV29-1 to TRBJ2-5, with 9 bases that match TRBD1. Germline trimming cut 8 bases from V and 5 bases from J; bases unmatched to any gene: 6. The CDR3 contains 12 residues. Germline V gives CDR1 SQVTM, CDR2 ANQGSEA. CDR3 DNA: TGCAGCCTAGGACAGGGGATGGAGACCCAGTACTTC. It encodes CSLGQGMETQYF.